Below are 24 T cell receptor beta chains sequenced from a single sample in a study of blood T cell repertoires in COVID-19. Sequencing used immunoSEQ multiplex PCR; TCRdb keeps in-frame clones, though not all of them. The repertoire has over 75,000 clones, around nine tenths of them found once; the top ten carry roughly 3%. Sequencing was carried out using peripheral blood. The receptor set was obtained from a woman of 80 years or more with acute or convalescent COVID-19.

The chain combines TRBV9 with TRBJ2-1; TRBD1 matches 8 bases. Losses at the gene ends were 2 bases for V and 8 bases for J; bases not matched to a gene: 9. Germline V lookup: CDR1 SGDLS, CDR2 YYNGEE. The CDR3 totals 15 residues. CDR3 bases: TGTGCCAGCAGCGTCGACAGGGGATTTATCTATGAGCAGTTCTTC. It yields the protein CASSVDRGFIYEQFF.

About this clone: Other DNA sequences within the sample encode an identical CDR3. The V call is TRBV30, the J call TRBJ2-1; 11 positions match TRBD2. The CDR3 sequence is 17 residues long. The trim removed 0 bases at V and 1 base at J, leaving 5 bases unmatched. The V gene's germline CDR1 is GTSNPN and CDR2 SVGIG (reference sequence). Here the CDR3 reads CAWSVLGTSGSYNEQFF. The CDR3 nucleotides read TGTGCCTGGAGTGTCCTTGGGACTAGCGGATCCTACAATGAGCAGTTCTTC.

This clone was counted between two and nine times. The rearrangement uses TRBV7-9 and TRBJ2-4; no reliable D call. Germline CDR1 SEHNR, CDR2 FQNEAQ (reference sequence). V lost 6 bases, J lost 0 bases, and 9 bases lay in between. This CDR3 is 14 amino acids long. CDR3: CASSVSIAKNIQYF. The CDR3, as DNA: TGTGCCAGCAGTGTCTCTATAGCCAAAAACATTCAGTACTTC.

This clone was recorded a few times. V usage is TRBV5-1 and J usage is TRBJ1-1; no firm D call. CDR1 and CDR2 from the germline V gene are SGHRS and YFSETQ. There are 11 residues in the CDR3. Trimming shortened V by 0 bases and J by 11 bases, and 8 bases separated the two germline ends. The CDR3 DNA reads as TGCGCCAGCAGCTTGGCCGGGGTTGCTTTCTTT. It is translated as CASSLAGVAFF.

The V call is TRBV19, the J call TRBJ1-2; TRBD1 aligns across 7 bases. CDR1 LNHDA and CDR2 SQIVND come from the germline V gene (reference sequence). The CDR3 has 15 amino acids. J gave up 5 bases and V 3 bases, and 9 bases lay outside the gene matches. CDR3 nucleotides: TGTGCCAGTAGTATCCCGGGACAGAGGTGGTATGGCTACACCTTC. It is translated as CASSIPGQRWYGYTF.

V is TRBV30 and J is TRBJ2-2; D is ambiguous. This CDR3 comprises 13 residues. Trimming pared 0 bases from V and 5 bases from J, leaving 7 bases between. Germline V gene sequence: CDR1 GTSNPN, CDR2 SVGIG (reference sequence). CDR3 in DNA: TGTGCCTGGAGTGTAACGGGTACCGGGGAGCTGTTTTTT. This encodes CAWSVTGTGELFF.

The rearrangement links TRBV2 to TRBJ2-6, with 10 bases aligning to TRBD1. The CDR3 is made up of 15 amino acids. Germline CDR1 SNHLY, CDR2 FYNNEI. J was trimmed by 4 bases and V by 10 bases; bases with no gene match: 7. The CDR3 nucleotides are TGTGCCAAGTCGACAGGGGGCAGAGGGGCCAACGTCCTGACTTTC. It encodes CAKSTGGRGANVLTF. Filled out from reference TRBV2 and TRBJ2-6, the complete variable domain reads EPEVTQTPSHQVTQMGQEVILRCVPISNHLYFYWYRQILGQKVEFLVSFYNNEISEKSEIFDDQFSVERPDGSNFTLKIRSTKLEDSAMYFCAKSTGGRGANVLTFGAGSRLTVL.

This clone was seen only once. A read error may be the cause here, since a much bigger clone is one base away. The chain joins TRBV5-1 to TRBJ1-2; D possibly corresponds to TRBD1 (6 bases). Germline CDR1 is SGHRS and CDR2 is YFSETQ. CDR3 length equals 14 residues. V was pared by 5 bases and J by 8 bases, with 19 bases between. CDR3: CASSVDRRTEGYTF. The CDR3 DNA reads TGCGCCAGCAGTGTCGACAGGAGAACGGAAGGCTACACCTTC. The variable domain in full, with the rest retrieved from reference TRBV5-1 and TRBJ1-2, is KAGVTQTPRYLIKTRGQQVTLSCSPISGHRSVSWYQQTPGQGLQFLFEYFSETQRNKGNFPGRFSGRQFSNSRSEMNVSTLELGDSALYLCASSVDRRTEGYTFGSGTRLTVV.

V and J are TRBV14 and TRBJ2-3; the D gene is possibly TRBD2 (6 bases). Trimming stripped 2 bases from V and 0 bases from J, with 18 bases between. The CDR3 length is 18 residues. Germline V gene lookup returns CDR1 SGHDN and CDR2 FVKESK. This CDR3 reads CASSQLAGSPLSTDTQYF. The CDR3 bases are TGTGCCAGCAGCCAATTGGCGGGGAGCCCTCTTAGCACAGATACGCAGTATTTT.

This clone was recorded only once. The chain links TRBV7-2 to TRBJ1-2; D is undetermined. This CDR3 comprises 13 residues. The V end lost 6 bases, the J end lost 4 bases, and 12 bases lay between the germline ends. The V gene's germline CDR1 is SGHTA and CDR2 FQGNSA. For the CDR3, the DNA is TGTGCCAGCAGAGGGTCCGCGGGCTATGGCTACACCTTC. It translates to CASRGSAGYGYTF.

This chain connects TRBV2 to TRBJ2-1; 9 nucleotides align to TRBD1. J lost 5 bases, V lost 10 bases, and 9 bases had no gene match. The CDR3 spans 14 residues. The germline gives CDR1 SNHLY, CDR2 FYNNEI. The DNA for the CDR3 is TGTGCCACCACGACAGGGGGGAACAACAATGAGCAGTTCTTC. Translation gives CATTTGGNNNEQFF.

The chain is built from TRBV18 and TRBJ1-6; 9 bases are a match to TRBD1. Unmatched junction bases numbered 8, after V lost 2 bases and J lost 0 bases. Germline CDR1 reads KGHSH; CDR2 reads LQKENI. The CDR3 is 19 amino acids. In nucleotides, the CDR3 is TGTGCCAGCTCACCAGTCCCGGGACAGGGTAGCTCCTATAATTCACCCCTCCACTTT. It encodes CASSPVPGQGSSYNSPLHF.

V gene TRBV7-3 combines with J gene TRBJ2-2; maybe TRBD1 (5 bases). Trimming took off 5 bases at V and 7 bases at J, with 11 bases between the two ends. This CDR3 has 13 residues. Per germline, CDR1 SGHTA and CDR2 FQGTGA. The CDR3 is CASSRGQVGELFF. The CDR3 DNA is TGTGCCAGCAGCCGTGGACAAGTCGGGGAGCTGTTTTTT.

The CDR3 here is CASSQASGAGVGANVLTF. DNA of the CDR3: TGCGCCAGCAGCCAAGCATCTGGGGCGGGAGTTGGGGCCAACGTCCTGACTTTC. The chain recombines TRBV4-3 with TRBJ2-6; 7 nucleotides match TRBD2. Germline CDR1 LGHNA, CDR2 YSLEER. Trimming took 1 base from V and 3 from J; bases not matched to a gene: 9. This CDR3 spans 18 amino acids.

The chain uses TRBV19 and TRBJ1-6; D might be TRBD1 (5 bases). The CDR3 is 15 amino acids. V was pared by 3 bases and J by 8 bases, with 14 bases between. Per germline, CDR1 LNHDA and CDR2 SQIVND (reference sequence). The CDR3 DNA is TGTGCCAGTAGTATTGGCCAGGGCGTTGATTCACCCCTCCACTTT. It specifies CASSIGQGVDSPLHF.

As concerns this clone: The junction and the germline gene differ at one end; a read error may be behind it. J is TRBJ1-2 and V is TRBV4-1; D gene uncertain. Germline-derived CDR1 and CDR2 are MGHRA and YSYEKL. This CDR3 has 13 residues. The CDR3 sequence: CASSQGHPPCGAF. CDR3 DNA sequence: TGCGCCAGCAGCCAAGGGCACCCACCATGCGGTGCCTTC.

The chain carries TRBV30 and TRBJ1-1; D gene uncertain. The CDR3 contains 14 residues. V lost 4 bases and J lost 0, with 12 bases in between. Germline-derived CDR1 and CDR2 are GTSNPN and SVGIG (reference sequence). The CDR3 region has the DNA TGTGCCTGGACCCTCTCAGCGTTGAACACTGAAGCTTTCTTT. It yields the protein CAWTLSALNTEAFF.

This clone was recorded only once. The chain recombines TRBV20-1 with TRBJ1-2; perhaps TRBD1 as D (6 bases). CDR3 length equals 16 residues. Trimming pared 3 bases from V and 5 bases from J, leaving 22 bases between. Germline-derived CDR1 and CDR2 are DFQATT and SNEGSKA (reference sequence). The CDR3 here is CSASPGTRSARYGYTF. Written as DNA, the CDR3 is TGCAGTGCTAGTCCCGGGACACGGTCGGCCAGGTATGGCTACACCTTC.

The rearrangement links TRBV6-1 to TRBJ2-3; 8 bases are shared with TRBD2. CDR3 length: 18 residues. Germline V gene sequence: CDR1 MNHNS, CDR2 SASEGT. Unmatched junction bases numbered 10, after V lost 0 bases and J lost 2 bases. The CDR3: CASSEARIAGRHTDTQYF. Written as DNA, the CDR3 is TGTGCCAGCAGTGAAGCGAGGATAGCGGGAAGACACACAGATACGCAGTATTTT.

This sequence joins TRBV3-1 (or the pseudogene TRBV3-2) and TRBJ2-2, with D uncertain. Germline CDR1 LGHDT, CDR2 YNNKEL (reference sequence). V lost 4 bases and J 8 bases, leaving 11 bases between the germline ends. The CDR3 consists of 13 residues. The CDR3 coding sequence is TGTGCCAGCAGCCCTATAGCCTTGGGGGAGCTGTTTTTT. The encoded protein is CASSPIALGELFF.

This clone was detected a few times. This chain connects TRBV7-9 to TRBJ2-7; 10 bases line up with TRBD2. The V segment lost 1 base and the J segment 3 bases; nucleotides outside the gene matches: 0. CDR1 and CDR2 from the germline V gene are SEHNR and FQNEAQ (reference sequence). This CDR3 region has 14 residues. CDR3 amino acids: CASSLGLAGYEQYF. DNA for the CDR3: TGTGCCAGCAGCTTAGGACTAGCGGGCTACGAGCAGTACTTC.

The chain recombines TRBV5-1 with TRBJ2-7, with TRBD1 identical over 11 bases. The CDR3 consists of 16 residues. The J segment lost 4 bases and the V segment lost 2 bases, leaving 8 bases of the junction unmatched. The germline CDR1 and CDR2 sequences are SGHRS and YFSETQ. The CDR3: CASSFGQGATIYEQYF. The CDR3 DNA sequence: TGCGCCAGCAGCTTTGGACAGGGGGCTACAATTTACGAGCAGTACTTC. Drawing the rest from reference TRBV5-1 and TRBJ2-7, the complete variable domain is KAGVTQTPRYLIKTRGQQVTLSCSPISGHRSVSWYQQTPGQGLQFLFEYFSETQRNKGNFPGRFSGRQFSNSRSEMNVSTLELGDSALYLCASSFGQGATIYEQYFGPGTRLTVT.

CDR3 amino acids: CASSVELASYEQYF. For the CDR3, the DNA is TGTGCCAGCAGCGTAGAGCTAGCCTCCTACGAGCAGTACTTC. V usage is TRBV9 and J usage is TRBJ2-7; a weak D match, TRBD2 (5 bases). The V end was cut by 0 bases, the J end by 0 bases, with 7 bases between. This CDR3 is 14 amino acids long. Germline assignment: CDR1 SGDLS and CDR2 YYNGEE.

The V and J genes are TRBV6-5 and TRBJ2-7, with D perhaps matching TRBD2 (6 bases). The CDR3 covers 11 residues. From germline, CDR1 is MNHEY and CDR2 SVGAGI. V was cut by 6 bases and J by 4 bases, with 7 bases left in between. Here the CDR3 reads CASRGLYEQYF. CDR3 sequence (DNA): TGTGCCAGCAGGGGACTTTACGAGCAGTACTTC.